One and the same sample provided the 14 T cell receptor beta chains below, sequenced in a study of glioma-infiltrating T cells (dated by TCRdb to the mid-2010s). TCRdb names Illumina MiSeq as the instrument used. The iRepertoire nested amplicon-rescue multiplex PCR (arm-PCR) platform was used to amplify TCR alpha and beta CDR3 regions from RNA. TCRdb reworked the public reads: Q25 trimming with fastp, MiXCR clone assembly, productive beta chains retained. Every CDR3 protein is listed once, alongside the most common genes and DNA of its rows. The sample table lists approximately 190,000 distinct CDR3 sequences, about 31% of them with a count of one. The top ten hold 20% to 25% of the sample. Material for sequencing was glioma tissue, nonneoplastic brain tissue, or PBMCs (not recorded which). The origin of the receptors is a human donor with low-grade glioma or glioblastoma, undergoing nonglioma brain surgery, or in good health (not recorded which).

This clonotype was seen ten or more times. CDR3 coding DNA: TGTGCCAGCAGTTACCTTTGGGGTACCCTAGCGGCCGGCTCCTACAATGAGCAGTTCTTC. Protein product: CASSYLWGTLAAGSYNEQFF. The chain is built from TRBV28 and TRBJ2-1; 7 bases agree with TRBD2. The CDR3 length is 20 residues. Per the germline V gene, CDR1 is MDHEN and CDR2 is SYDVKM. J gave up 0 bases and V 4 bases, and 18 bases lay outside the gene matches.

This clonotype was detected many times. The chain employs TRBV19 and TRBJ1-5; D is ambiguous. CDR3 length: 13 amino acids. In germline, CDR1 is LNHDA, CDR2 SQIVND (reference sequence). The germline V and J ends were trimmed by 7 bases and 4 bases, with 11 bases remaining between them. Here the CDR3 reads CASTFGPNQPQHF. The CDR3, as DNA: TGTGCCAGTACGTTCGGTCCTAATCAGCCCCAGCATTTT.

The chain joins TRBV20-1 to TRBJ1-5; D remains unclear. CDR3 length: 14 amino acids. Germline V gene sequence: CDR1 DFQATT, CDR2 SNEGSKA (reference sequence). CDR3 nucleotides: TGCATTCCCGCCATCAGAGCGGAGAATCAGCCCCAGCATTTT. Its translation: CIPAIRAENQPQHF.

The rearrangement uses TRBV12-3 or TRBV12-4 and TRBJ1-4, with no clear D. Trimming stripped 6 bases from V and 7 bases from J, with 12 bases between. CDR3 length: 13 residues. CDR3 coding DNA: TGTGCCAGCAGCGCTAGGGCCCGTGAAAAACTGTTTTTT. Translating gives CASSARAREKLFF.

This chain uses TRBV28 with TRBJ2-7, with 10 bases matching TRBD1. V shed 4 bases, J shed 3 bases, and the junction held 18 bases outside the gene matches. Germline V gene lookup returns CDR1 MDHEN and CDR2 SYDVKM. The CDR3 totals 19 residues. For the CDR3, the DNA is TGTGCCAGCAGTTCCCGACTCCGCCAAGAGTGGACAGGGGGCTACGAGCAGTACTTC. It specifies CASSSRLRQEWTGGYEQYF.

As concerns this clonotype: A much bigger clone sits one base away, suggesting this may be a read error. CDR3 bases: TGTGCCATCAGCAGCGCGGGCGGAATCACTGAAGCTTTCTTT. It yields the protein CAISSAGGITEAFF. The chain uses TRBV12-3 or TRBV12-4 and TRBJ1-1; the D is unclear. V was pared by 10 bases and J by 4 bases, with 19 bases between. CDR3 length: 14 residues.

This clonotype was seen repeatedly, ten times or more. This chain links TRBV7-2 with TRBJ2-5; no clear D. The ends were cut back, 0 bases at V and 5 bases at J, with 7 bases in the middle. The CDR3 sequence is 13 residues long. Germline lookup yields CDR1 SGHTA and CDR2 FQGNSA. The chain's CDR3 is CASSLARWETQYF. Here the CDR3 DNA reads TGTGCCAGCAGCTTAGCAAGATGGGAGACCCAGTACTTC.

The chain carries TRBV27 and TRBJ1-4; the D is unclear. Germline CDR1 reads MNHEY; CDR2 reads SMNVEV (reference sequence). This CDR3 is built from 17 residues. The V and J ends lost 5 bases and 8 bases respectively, with 24 bases between them. The DNA for the CDR3 is TGTGCCAGCAGTGAATCGGAAGGGCCCGGATGGGAGGAAAAACTGTTTTTT. Protein: CASSESEGPGWEEKLFF. Full variable domain (missing parts from reference TRBV27 and TRBJ1-4): EAQVTQNPRYLITVTGKKLTVTCSQNMNHEYMSWYRQDPGLGLRQIYYSMNVEVTDKGDVPEGYKVSRKEKRNFPLILESPSPNQTSLYFCASSESEGPGWEEKLFFGSGTQLSVL.

The chain employs TRBV6-5 and TRBJ2-7, with 10 bases lining up with TRBD1. CDR1 and CDR2 (germline): MNHEY, SVGAGI. V was clipped by 2 bases and J by 2 bases; unmatched bases: 6. The length of the CDR3 is 16 residues. The CDR3 region has the DNA TGTGCCAGCAGTTACCCCGGACAGGGGGGCACCTACGAGCAGTACTTC. It is translated as CASSYPGQGGTYEQYF.

This clonotype was counted many times. The chain recombines TRBV11-3 with TRBJ2-7, with D unclear. This CDR3 spans 13 amino acids. Trimming left V 2 bases short and J 4 bases short, with 9 bases between. The germline CDR1 and CDR2 sequences are SGHNT and YENEEA. The CDR3 DNA follows: TGTGCCAGCAGCTTAAGGGTCGGGTACGAGCAGTACTTC. Its protein is CASSLRVGYEQYF.

This chain joins TRBV12-3 or TRBV12-4 and TRBJ2-1, with 8 bases lining up with TRBD1. The CDR3 runs to 12 residues. Losses at the gene ends were 6 bases for V and 9 bases for J; bases not matched to a gene: 4. The DNA for the CDR3 is TGTGCCAGCAGATTTACAGGGGGTGAGCAGTTCTTC. This gives the protein CASRFTGGEQFF.

This clonotype was recorded many times. V usage is TRBV28 and J usage is TRBJ1-5; D uncertain. V dropped 3 bases and J dropped 4 bases, with 10 bases sitting between them. The V gene's germline CDR1 is MDHEN and CDR2 SYDVKM. This CDR3 region has 14 residues. The CDR3 loop is CASSLPGRNQPQHF. CDR3 in DNA: TGTGCCAGCAGTTTGCCGGGTCGGAATCAGCCCCAGCATTTT.

This clonotype was seen ten or more times. The V gene is TRBV6-1, the J gene TRBJ2-1; TRBD2 agrees at 8 bases. Losses at the gene ends were 5 bases for V and 4 bases for J; bases not matched to a gene: 7. The CDR3 covers 15 residues. Germline CDR1 MNHNS, CDR2 SASEGT. CDR3 sequence (DNA): TGTGCCAGCAGTAAACTTAGCGGGAATTACAATGAGCAGTTCTTC. It translates to CASSKLSGNYNEQFF.

To note about this clonotype: A much more abundant neighbour one base away suggests this may be a read error. The chain uses TRBV7-2 and TRBJ2-3; D remains unclear. The CDR3 is made up of 15 amino acids. Germline CDR1 reads SGHTA; CDR2 reads FQGNSA. The ends were cut back, 3 bases at V and 0 bases at J, with 10 bases in the middle. The CDR3 DNA reads as TGTGCCAGCAGCTTGGGAAATCAGAGCACAGATACGCAGTATTTT. It translates to CASSLGNQSTDTQYF.